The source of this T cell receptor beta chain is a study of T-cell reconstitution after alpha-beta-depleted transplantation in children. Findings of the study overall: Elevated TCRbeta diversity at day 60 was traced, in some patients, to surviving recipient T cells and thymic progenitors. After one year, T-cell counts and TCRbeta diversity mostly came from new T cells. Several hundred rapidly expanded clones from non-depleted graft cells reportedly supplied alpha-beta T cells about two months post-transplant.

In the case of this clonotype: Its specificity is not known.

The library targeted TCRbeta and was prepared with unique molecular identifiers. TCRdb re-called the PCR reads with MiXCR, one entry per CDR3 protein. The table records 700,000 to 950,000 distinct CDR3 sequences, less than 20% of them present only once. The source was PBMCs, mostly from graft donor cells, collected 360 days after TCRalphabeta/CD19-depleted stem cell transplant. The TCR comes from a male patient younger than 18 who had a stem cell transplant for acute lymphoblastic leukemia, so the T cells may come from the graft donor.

In DNA form, the CDR3 reads TGTGCCAGCAGCCCTAGGGGACGGTTTCATGGCTACACCTTC. Its translation is CASSPRGRFHGYTF. This chain uses TRBV27 with TRBJ1-2; TRBD1 might be the D (5 bases). The CDR3 is made up of 14 amino acids. CDR1 MNHEY and CDR2 SMNVEV come from the germline V gene (reference sequence). Trimming left V 6 bases short and J 6 bases short, with 17 bases between.